Shown below are 11 T cell receptor beta chains from a single sample sequenced in a study of cytomegalovirus exposure and HLA in healthy donors. The PCR was carried out with 60 Vbeta primers and 13 Jbeta primers. Libraries were prepared by immunoSEQ multiplex PCR; TCRdb keeps only in-frame clonotypes and omits some of them. The sample contains under 150,000 clones, around 85% of which appear only once. Sequenced: PBMCs. Source of these receptors: a boy aged 5-17 years in good health and CMV-seronegative.

V gene TRBV19 combines with J gene TRBJ2-7; TRBD2 is a possible D gene (6 bases). The germline CDR1 and CDR2 sequences are LNHDA and SQIVND (reference sequence). The CDR3 contains 14 residues. Trimming took off 4 bases at V and 4 bases at J, with 14 bases between the two ends. CDR3 sequence (DNA): TGTGCCAGTAGTACGCATAGCGGTAATTACGAGCAGTACTTC. Its translation is CASSTHSGNYEQYF.

The chain combines TRBV10-3 with TRBJ1-5, with 8 positions matching TRBD1. CDR1 and CDR2 (germline): ENHRY, SYGVKD. The CDR3 is made up of 15 amino acids. V gave up 3 bases and J gave up 5 bases; unmatched junction bases: 6. This CDR3 is CAISERDRSYQPQHF. The CDR3 DNA sequence: TGTGCCATCAGTGAAAGGGACAGGTCTTATCAGCCCCAGCATTTT.

The genes are TRBV14 and TRBJ2-4; a possible D gene is TRBD2 (7 bases). The CDR3 sequence is 17 residues long. V shed 1 base and J shed 0 bases, with 13 bases lying between them. Germline values: CDR1 SGHDN, CDR2 FVKESK. CDR3 amino acids: CASSQGSGGPAKNIQYF. The CDR3 region has the DNA TGTGCCAGCAGCCAAGGATCGGGGGGCCCAGCCAAAAACATTCAGTACTTC. Full variable domain (outside the CDR3, taken from reference TRBV14 and TRBJ2-4): EAGVTQFPSHSVIEKGQTVTLRCDPISGHDNLYWYRRVMGKEIKFLLHFVKESKQDESGMPNNRFLAERTGGTYSTLKVQPAELEDSGVYFCASSQGSGGPAKNIQYFGAGTRLSVL.

This chain connects TRBV30 to TRBJ1-3; D call uncertain. The germline CDR1 and CDR2 sequences are GTSNPN and SVGIG (reference sequence). The CDR3 length is 19 residues. Trimming left V 4 bases short and J 1 base short, with 26 bases between. The CDR3 protein is CAWTPLGGTEYESGNTIYF. CDR3 DNA sequence: TGTGCCTGGACCCCGCTTGGAGGAACAGAGTACGAGTCTGGAAACACCATATATTTT.

This chain links TRBV15 with TRBJ2-4, with 9 bases matching TRBD1. V shed 0 bases, J shed 9 bases, and the junction held 6 bases outside the gene matches. Germline CDR1 reads LNHNV; CDR2 reads YYDKDF (reference sequence). There are 15 residues in the CDR3. The CDR3 nucleotides are TGTGCCACCAGCAGAGATCCGGGACAGGGCACCATTCAGTACTTC. It encodes CATSRDPGQGTIQYF.

The chain is built from TRBV7-8 and TRBJ2-1; weak D call: TRBD1 (5 bases). The CDR3 loop spans 13 amino acids. Trimming shortened V by 4 bases and J by 4 bases, and 8 bases separated the two germline ends. Germline V gene lookup returns CDR1 SGHVS and CDR2 FQNEAQ. The CDR3 loop reads CASSWGSYNEQFF. CDR3 nucleotide sequence: TGTGCCAGCAGCTGGGGCAGTTACAATGAGCAGTTCTTC.

The genes are TRBV9 and TRBJ1-4; unclear D gene. Trimming left V 3 bases short and J 3 bases short, with 12 bases between. The CDR3 has 15 residues. Germline V lookup: CDR1 SGDLS, CDR2 YYNGEE. CDR3 DNA sequence: TGTGCCAGCAGCGGTAGTCATGGTTCTAATGAAAAACTGTTTTTT. This sequence encodes CASSGSHGSNEKLFF.

The table lists this clone with many counts. The chain recombines TRBV27 with TRBJ2-3, with D hard to call. This CDR3 contains 14 residues. V lost 5 bases, J lost 4 bases, and 13 bases lay in between. CDR1 and CDR2 from the germline V gene are MNHEY and SMNVEV (reference sequence). The CDR3, as DNA: TGTGCCAGCAGTCCCGGTGTAGCCCCAGATACGCAGTATTTT. It translates to CASSPGVAPDTQYF.

V usage is TRBV19 and J usage is TRBJ1-2; 11 bases are shared with TRBD1. V gave up 6 bases and J gave up 1 base; unmatched junction bases: 10. The germline CDR1 and CDR2 sequences are LNHDA and SQIVND (reference sequence). The length of the CDR3 is 17 residues. CDR3: CASSQRSGTGGNYGYTF. The CDR3 DNA follows: TGTGCCAGTAGCCAGCGATCCGGGACAGGGGGTAACTATGGCTACACCTTC.

V and J are TRBV5-1 and TRBJ1-2; D uncertain. In germline, CDR1 is SGHRS, CDR2 YFSETQ. The CDR3 loop spans 16 amino acids. With 4 bases removed from V and 2 bases from J, the gap between germline ends came to 18 bases. The CDR3 DNA follows: TGCGCCAGCAGCCCGGGAGGCGGAATCTCAAACTATGGCTACACCTTC. Translating it yields CASSPGGGISNYGYTF.

This clone came up a few times. The chain uses TRBV2 and TRBJ1-1, with D unresolved. Deletions cut 1 base from V and 1 base from J, with 4 bases between. In germline, CDR1 is SNHLY, CDR2 FYNNEI. This CDR3 comprises 13 residues. CDR3 sequence reads: CASSEDRNTEAFF. The CDR3 DNA follows: TGTGCCAGCAGTGAAGACAGGAACACTGAAGCTTTCTTT. The whole variable domain, filled in from reference TRBV2 and TRBJ1-1, reads EPEVTQTPSHQVTQMGQEVILRCVPISNHLYFYWYRQILGQKVEFLVSFYNNEISEKSEIFDDQFSVERPDGSNFTLKIRSTKLEDSAMYFCASSEDRNTEAFFGQGTRLTVV.